These 32 T cell receptor beta chains were sequenced from one sample in a study of blood T cell repertoires in COVID-19. The assay was immunoSEQ multiplex PCR, and TCRdb's table has in-frame clones only and misses some. The sample includes 100,000 to 120,000 clones, 72% of them seen just once. What was sequenced was peripheral blood. These receptor sequences come from a woman aged 55-69 years with acute or convalescent COVID-19.

The chain joins TRBV19 to TRBJ2-7; no firm D call. This CDR3 is built from 15 residues. Germline CDR1 LNHDA, CDR2 SQIVND (reference sequence). Trimming removed 3 bases from V and 2 bases from J, with 14 bases in between. CDR3 region: CASSMAATAAYEQYF. CDR3 coding DNA: TGTGCCAGTAGTATGGCCGCGACGGCGGCCTACGAGCAGTACTTC.

The sample holds a few counts of this clone. The rearrangement joins TRBV5-6 to TRBJ1-1, with 7 bases matching TRBD1. V was clipped by 4 bases and J by 0 bases; unmatched bases: 6. Germline CDR1 reads SGHDT; CDR2 reads YYEEEE. This CDR3 has 15 amino acids. As DNA, the CDR3 is TGTGCCAGCAGCCCTATGGACAGGATGAACACTGAAGCTTTCTTT. It encodes CASSPMDRMNTEAFF.

The sample holds many counts of this clone. The same CDR3 arises from other DNA sequences in this sample as well. The gene calls are TRBV30 and TRBJ2-7; tentatively, D is TRBD1 (6 bases). The CDR3 loop spans 12 amino acids. Germline loops: CDR1 GTSNPN, CDR2 SVGIG (reference sequence). With 0 bases removed from V and 4 bases from J, the gap between germline ends came to 7 bases. In nucleotides, the CDR3 is TGTGCCTGGAGTGTAGGGGGTTACGAGCAGTACTTC. This gives the protein CAWSVGGYEQYF.

This clone has only one observation. CDR3 DNA sequence: TGTGCCAGCAGGATCTCCGGCAGGGGGGCAGATACGCAGTATTTT. This gives the protein CASRISGRGADTQYF. V and J are TRBV28 and TRBJ2-3, with D perhaps matching TRBD1 (7 bases). The CDR3 has 15 residues. V lost 6 bases and J lost 4, with 17 bases in between. Per germline, CDR1 MDHEN and CDR2 SYDVKM.

The V call is TRBV3-1 (or the pseudogene TRBV3-2), the J call TRBJ1-2, with TRBD1 matching over 7 bases. V was clipped by 5 bases and J by 5 bases; unmatched bases: 5. The CDR3 extends over 13 amino acids. Germline V gene data show CDR1 as LGHDT and CDR2 as YNNKEL (reference sequence). CDR3 amino acids: CASSDDRAYGYTF. The CDR3 DNA follows: TGTGCCAGCAGCGATGACAGGGCTTATGGCTACACCTTC.

The chain is built from TRBV2 and TRBJ1-5, with TRBD1 identical over 9 bases. CDR3 size: 14 residues. J lost 8 bases, V lost 7 bases, and 9 bases had no gene match. Germline CDR1 SNHLY, CDR2 FYNNEI. CDR3 region: CASNTGTGREPQHF. The CDR3 region has the DNA TGTGCCAGCAATACCGGGACAGGGAGGGAGCCCCAGCATTTT.

For the CDR3, the DNA is TGCGCCAGCAGCCTAGCACAGGGCAGGGATGAAAAACTGTTTTTT. As protein: CASSLAQGRDEKLFF. V is TRBV4-1 and J is TRBJ1-4; TRBD1 is a possible D gene (6 bases). The CDR3 has 15 residues. Germline loops: CDR1 MGHRA, CDR2 YSYEKL. The V gene lost 4 bases and the J gene lost 6 bases, with 15 bases spanning the gap.

This clone turned up a few times. The rearrangement links TRBV19 to TRBJ2-3; weak D call: TRBD2 (5 bases). V lost 3 bases, J lost 0 bases, and 10 bases lay in between. This CDR3 has 15 residues. Looked up from germline, CDR1 is LNHDA and CDR2 is SQIVND (reference sequence). The CDR3 loop is CASSIPGSSTDTQYF. The CDR3 DNA reads as TGTGCCAGTAGTATCCCGGGATCAAGCACAGATACGCAGTATTTT.

This chain connects TRBV19 to TRBJ1-5, with D maybe TRBD1 (5 bases). CDR3 length: 14 amino acids. The V gene lost 3 bases and the J gene lost 4 bases, with 10 bases spanning the gap. CDR1 is LNHDA and CDR2 is SQIVND in the germline V gene (reference sequence). In nucleotides, the CDR3 is TGTGCCAGTAGTATCGAGGAGGGGAATCAGCCCCAGCATTTT. This encodes CASSIEEGNQPQHF. Looking up the rest from reference TRBV19 and TRBJ1-5 gives the full variable domain: DGGITQSPKYLFRKEGQNVTLSCEQNLNHDAMYWYRQDPGQGLRLIYYSQIVNDFQKGDIAEGYSVSREKKESFPLTVTSAQKNPTAFYLCASSIEEGNQPQHFGDGTRLSIL.

The gene calls are TRBV5-4 and TRBJ2-3, with TRBD2 matching 10 bases. This CDR3 spans 17 amino acids. Germline V gives CDR1 SGHNT, CDR2 YYREEE (reference sequence). J gave up 4 bases and V 1 base, and 9 bases lay outside the gene matches. Written as DNA, the CDR3 is TGTGCCAGCAGCTTGCAATTAGCGGGGGGAAGGGCAGATACGCAGTATTTT. Amino acids: CASSLQLAGGRADTQYF.

CDR3 sequence reads: CASSLTGLGYGYTF. CDR3 bases: TGCGCCAGCAGCTTGACAGGCTTGGGCTATGGCTACACCTTC. The chain employs TRBV5-1 and TRBJ1-2, with D possibly TRBD1 on 5 matching bases. The CDR3 contains 14 residues. Germline values: CDR1 SGHRS, CDR2 YFSETQ. Trimming left V 1 base short and J 4 bases short, with 11 bases between.

This clone showed up just a few times. The chain combines TRBV15 with TRBJ2-7, with D tentatively TRBD2 (6 bases). Germline CDR1 is LNHNV and CDR2 is YYDKDF (reference sequence). CDR3 length: 15 amino acids. V lost 7 bases, J lost 3 bases, and 19 bases lay in between. The CDR3 DNA reads as TGTGCCACCACGGGGGTGCCAAAAAAGGGCTACGAGCAGTACTTC. The encoded protein is CATTGVPKKGYEQYF.

The CDR3 DNA is TGTGCCAGCAGCCGAACACAGAACACTGAAGCTTTCTTT. It is translated as CASSRTQNTEAFF. V is TRBV3-1 (or the pseudogene TRBV3-2) and J is TRBJ1-1; D not resolved. Germline V gene lookup returns CDR1 LGHDT and CDR2 YNNKEL (reference sequence). The CDR3 extends over 13 amino acids. V lost 4 bases and J lost 1, with 7 bases in between.

This clone was observed a few times. The chain combines TRBV27 with TRBJ1-2, with D perhaps matching TRBD1 (6 bases). V lost 1 base, J lost 4 bases, and 19 bases lay in between. Germline V CDR1 and CDR2: MNHEY, SMNVEV (reference sequence). This CDR3 is 17 amino acids long. The CDR3 DNA sequence: TGTGCCAGCAGTTTATACACTACAGGGAGCGCTATCTATGGCTACACCTTC. The encoded protein is CASSLYTTGSAIYGYTF.

The J gene is TRBJ1-1, the V gene TRBV7-2; TRBD1 agrees at 8 bases. This CDR3 has 13 residues. Unmatched junction bases numbered 5, after V lost 6 bases and J lost 5 bases. Germline V gene lookup returns CDR1 SGHTA and CDR2 FQGNSA. The chain's CDR3 is CASRLTGGTEAFF. CDR3 DNA sequence: TGTGCCAGCAGGTTAACAGGGGGAACTGAAGCTTTCTTT.

V gene TRBV30 combines with J gene TRBJ1-2; TRBD1 is a possible D gene (5 bases). CDR3 size: 13 residues. CDR1 and CDR2 from the germline V gene are GTSNPN and SVGIG (reference sequence). Deletions cut 1 base from V and 3 bases from J, with 9 bases between. This chain's CDR3 is CAWSEDNYYGYTF. The CDR3 coding sequence is TGTGCCTGGAGTGAGGACAATTACTATGGCTACACCTTC.

V and J are TRBV20-1 and TRBJ1-5, with D hard to call. The CDR3 sequence is 11 residues long. V was clipped by 0 bases and J by 15 bases, with 12 bases between them. Germline V lookup: CDR1 DFQATT, CDR2 SNEGSKA (reference sequence). The CDR3 nucleotides are TGCAGTGCTAGAGATGAGCGCCTCCCGCATTTT. Translated: CSARDERLPHF.

The V gene is TRBV28, the J gene TRBJ1-1, with D maybe TRBD1 (6 bases). Trimming left V 7 bases short and J 5 bases short, with 20 bases between. The CDR3 has 15 amino acids. Per germline, CDR1 MDHEN and CDR2 SYDVKM. The CDR3 nucleotides are TGTGCCAGCACCCCATCACAGGGTGGAGATACTGAAGCTTTCTTT. This gives the protein CASTPSQGGDTEAFF.

The chain employs TRBV6-2 or TRBV6-3 and TRBJ2-2; D gene ambiguous. The CDR3 is 15 amino acids. Trimming pared 0 bases from V and 0 bases from J, leaving 5 bases between. CDR1 and CDR2 from the germline V gene are MNHEY and SVGEGT. CDR3 amino acids: CASSYSYANTGELFF. The DNA of the CDR3 is TGTGCCAGCAGTTACTCCTACGCGAACACCGGGGAGCTGTTTTTT.

In this sample, this clone turned up once. The CDR3 nucleotides read TGTGCCAGCAGCCAAGTTCGGATTACTGGGGGCGGGCAGTGGGGATATGGCTACACCTTC. This gives the protein CASSQVRITGGGQWGYGYTF. The chain couples TRBV4-2 to TRBJ1-2, with D possibly matching TRBD1 (6 bases). CDR1 and CDR2 from the germline V gene are LGHNA and YNFKEQ. V was clipped by 1 base and J by 5 bases, with 29 bases between them. There are 20 residues in the CDR3.

The gene calls are TRBV19 and TRBJ1-1; no clear D gene. This CDR3 contains 14 residues. Germline assignment: CDR1 LNHDA and CDR2 SQIVND (reference sequence). V lost 5 bases to trimming and J lost 0 bases, with 10 bases between them. CDR3 sequence reads: CASSPLLLNTEAFF. CDR3 nucleotide sequence: TGTGCCAGTAGTCCTCTCCTACTGAACACTGAAGCTTTCTTT.

This sequence joins TRBV19 and TRBJ1-5; D is possibly TRBD1 (5 bases). The CDR3 sequence is 14 residues long. CDR1 LNHDA and CDR2 SQIVND come from the germline V gene (reference sequence). V gave up 5 bases and J gave up 6 bases, with 14 bases separating them. The CDR3 DNA sequence: TGTGCCAGTAGTCCCCAGGGTGGGGCTCAGCCCCAGCATTTT. This codes for CASSPQGGAQPQHF.

This clone appeared many times. V usage is TRBV19 and J usage is TRBJ2-5; D is undetermined. V lost 5 bases, J lost 2 bases, and 9 bases lay in between. CDR1 is LNHDA and CDR2 is SQIVND in the germline V gene (reference sequence). The length of the CDR3 is 13 residues. The CDR3 sequence is CASSLGPQETQYF. CDR3 DNA sequence: TGTGCCAGTAGTTTGGGCCCGCAAGAGACCCAGTACTTC.

This clone was seen once. The chain is built from TRBV19 and TRBJ1-1; no reliable D call. Trimming shortened V by 2 bases and J by 0 bases, and 10 bases separated the two germline ends. Germline V gene lookup returns CDR1 LNHDA and CDR2 SQIVND (reference sequence). CDR3 size: 15 residues. The CDR3 is CASSISGVMNTEAFF. The DNA for the CDR3 is TGTGCCAGTAGTATAAGTGGAGTCATGAACACTGAAGCTTTCTTT.

The J gene is TRBJ1-1, the V gene TRBV2; no reliable D call. Germline CDR1 SNHLY, CDR2 FYNNEI. The ends were cut back, 4 bases at V and 12 bases at J, with 21 bases in the middle. The CDR3 consists of 14 residues. The CDR3 DNA reads TGTGCCAGCAGTGCTGTCAGACTCCAAGAAGGTCCTTTCTTT. It yields the protein CASSAVRLQEGPFF.

This clone was found a few times. The chain couples TRBV20-1 to TRBJ1-5; D gene ambiguous. CDR3 length: 12 residues. Germline CDR1 and CDR2: DFQATT and SNEGSKA (reference sequence). V was shortened by 3 bases and J by 5 bases, with 8 bases between the two germline ends. CDR3 sequence reads: CSASAGDQPQHF. The CDR3 DNA is TGCAGTGCTAGTGCCGGAGATCAGCCCCAGCATTTT.

This clone was detected a few times. This chain uses TRBV27 with TRBJ2-2; tentatively, D is TRBD1 (7 bases). V was shortened by 6 bases and J by 5 bases, with 16 bases between the two germline ends. The germline V gene encodes CDR1 MNHEY and CDR2 SMNVEV (reference sequence). The CDR3 extends over 15 amino acids. The DNA for the CDR3 is TGTGCCAGCAGACTAGACAGGGCGGGGACCGGGGAGCTGTTTTTT. Protein product: CASRLDRAGTGELFF.

The genes are TRBV19 and TRBJ2-1, with 8 nucleotides matching TRBD2. The CDR3 loop spans 16 amino acids. Germline V gene lookup returns CDR1 LNHDA and CDR2 SQIVND (reference sequence). The V gene end was trimmed by 5 bases and the J gene end by 7 bases; junction bases not matched to a gene: 13. The CDR3 DNA is TGTGCCAGTAGTGGCCCGGAGAGCGGGGGTAGGAATGAGCAGTTCTTC. It is translated as CASSGPESGGRNEQFF.

The CDR3 sequence is CASSYATSGGAGELFF. The DNA for the CDR3 is TGTGCCAGCAGTTACGCTACTAGCGGGGGGGCCGGGGAGCTGTTTTTT. The V call is TRBV6-5, the J call TRBJ2-2; 13 bases fit TRBD2. The CDR3 spans 16 residues. V gave up 2 bases and J gave up 6 bases; unmatched junction bases: 3. Germline CDR1 MNHEY, CDR2 SVGAGI.

There are many counts of this clone. The chain links TRBV7-2 to TRBJ1-1, with 7 bases fitting TRBD1. This CDR3 contains 13 residues. Trimming removed 4 bases from V and 11 bases from J; junction bases left unmatched: 10. Germline V gene lookup returns CDR1 SGHTA and CDR2 FQGNSA. The CDR3 DNA follows: TGTGCCAGCAGCTCATCAACAGGGGCGCTCGCTTTCTTT. This gives the protein CASSSSTGALAFF.

The chain joins TRBV7-2 to TRBJ1-6, with D possibly TRBD1 on 5 matching bases. The CDR3 loop spans 15 amino acids. The V gene's germline CDR1 is SGHTA and CDR2 FQGNSA. Trimming shortened V by 1 base and J by 9 bases, and 13 bases separated the two germline ends. The CDR3 DNA sequence: TGTGCCAGCAGCTTAGGGTCAGGGAGGCGTTCACCCCTCCACTTT. This codes for CASSLGSGRRSPLHF.

This chain connects TRBV4-2 to TRBJ1-1; D might be TRBD1 (5 bases). Germline V lookup: CDR1 LGHNA, CDR2 YNFKEQ. With 0 bases removed from V and 5 bases from J, the gap between germline ends came to 13 bases. The CDR3 has 15 residues. This CDR3 reads CASSQDRGLRTEAFF. The CDR3 DNA sequence: TGTGCCAGCAGCCAAGATCGGGGGTTGCGGACTGAAGCTTTCTTT.